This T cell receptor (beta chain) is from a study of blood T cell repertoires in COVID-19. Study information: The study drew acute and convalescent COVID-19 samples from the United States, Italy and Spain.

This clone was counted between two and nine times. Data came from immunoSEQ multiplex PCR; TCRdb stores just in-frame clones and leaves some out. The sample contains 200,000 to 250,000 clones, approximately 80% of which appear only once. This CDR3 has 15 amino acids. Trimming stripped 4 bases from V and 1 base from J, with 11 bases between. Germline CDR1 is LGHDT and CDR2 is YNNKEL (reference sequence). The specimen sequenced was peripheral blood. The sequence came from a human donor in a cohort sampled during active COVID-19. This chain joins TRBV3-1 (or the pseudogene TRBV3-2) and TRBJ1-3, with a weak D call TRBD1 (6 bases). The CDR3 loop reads CASSRFGTSGNTIYF. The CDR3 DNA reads TGTGCCAGCAGCCGTTTTGGGACATCTGGAAACACCATATATTTT.